This TCR beta chain is drawn from a study of response to subunit inactivated influenza vaccine. The trim removed 5 bases at V and 5 bases at J, leaving 12 bases unmatched. The CDR3 is 16 amino acids. Germline V gene lookup returns CDR1 SQVTM and CDR2 ANQGSEA. TCRdb reanalysed the RT-PCR reads using MiXCR and keeps one entry per CDR3 protein. The sample yields roughly 760,000 distinct CDR3 sequences, 21% seen once. Sequencing used PBMCs from blood, obtained about 5 days after vaccination. The chain is built from TRBV29-1 and TRBJ2-3; 11 nucleotides align to TRBD2. The TCR was taken from a middle-aged man who received an inactivated influenza vaccine. CDR3 loop: CSVLAGGPVGGDTQYF. The CDR3 DNA follows: TGCAGCGTTTTAGCGGGAGGGCCGGTGGGAGGAGATACGCAGTATTTT.